These 27 T cell receptor beta chains originate from one sample sequenced in a study of spatial heterogeneity in lung cancer. TCRdb re-called the 5' RACE reads through MiXCR, storing one row per CDR3 protein. The table includes nearly 25,000 distinct CDR3 sequences, around 10% detected once. As to time point: sample taken at primary tumor resection. Their specific antigens are unknown. Study results and caveats: In tumors, expanded intratumoral alpha and beta TCR counts tracked mutation counts.

The material sequenced was lung tumor tissue, taken at surgery. The receptors originated from a male donor with early-stage non-small cell lung cancer.

Only a few counts were recorded for this clonotype. The rearrangement uses TRBV18 and TRBJ2-3, with TRBD1 matching 7 bases. With 3 bases clipped from V and 3 bases from J, the junction kept 9 bases outside the gene matches. CDR1 KGHSH and CDR2 LQKENI come from the germline V gene. This CDR3 region has 16 residues. CDR3 DNA: TGTGCCAGCTCACCGTCGGACAGGTGGACGACAGATACGCAGTATTTT. This translates into CASSPSDRWTTDTQYF.

The table lists this clonotype with a few counts. V usage is TRBV6-1 and J usage is TRBJ2-1, with 7 bases aligning to TRBD1. The CDR3 runs 16 residues. After removal of 7 bases from V and 2 bases from J, the junction contained 11 bases not matched to a gene. The germline CDR1 and CDR2 sequences are MNHNS and SASEGT. The CDR3 DNA reads TGTGCCAGCACAGAAAGGGGGCTTTGGCCCTACAATGAGCAGTTCTTC. Protein product: CASTERGLWPYNEQFF.

This clonotype was seen repeatedly, ten times or more. The CDR3 DNA reads as TGTGCCACCAGCCAGTACAATGAGCAGTTCTTC. It codes for CATSQYNEQFF. This chain connects TRBV24-1 to TRBJ2-1; D gene uncertain. CDR1 and CDR2 (germline): KGHDR, SFDVKD. Trimming removed 7 bases from V and 4 bases from J, with 4 bases in between. This CDR3 comprises 11 residues.

In its sample, this clonotype was seen a few times. J is TRBJ2-1 and V is TRBV6-4, with TRBD1 matching 9 bases. The J segment lost 3 bases and the V segment lost 5 bases, leaving 8 bases of the junction unmatched. The CDR3 is 16 residues long. Germline V gene data show CDR1 as MRHNA and CDR2 as SNTAGT. CDR3 DNA: TGTGCCAGCAGTCGGACAGGGGCCCTCAACTACAATGAGCAGTTCTTC. Its protein product is CASSRTGALNYNEQFF.

The chain recombines TRBV6-2 or TRBV6-3 with TRBJ2-7; D not certain. V was shortened by 2 bases and J by 4 bases, with 15 bases between the two germline ends. Germline values: CDR1 MNHEY, CDR2 SVGEGT. The CDR3 length is 15 residues. For the CDR3, the DNA is TGTGCCAGCAGTTACACGTTACGGCGAGGATACGAGCAGTACTTC. Residues: CASSYTLRRGYEQYF.

This clonotype was recorded many times. This chain connects TRBV28 to TRBJ2-7, with a weak D call TRBD1 (5 bases). Germline loops: CDR1 MDHEN, CDR2 SYDVKM. This CDR3 spans 13 amino acids. The V end was cut by 8 bases, the J end by 2 bases, with 13 bases between. In DNA form, the CDR3 reads TGTGCCAGCCTCTCGACAGTCCCCTACGAGCAGTACTTC. Amino acid sequence: CASLSTVPYEQYF.

This clonotype was recorded a few times. The rearrangement uses TRBV6-5 and TRBJ2-5; D is ambiguous. This CDR3 comprises 14 residues. The V end lost 7 bases, the J end lost 2 bases, and 14 bases lay between the germline ends. CDR1 and CDR2 from the germline V gene are MNHEY and SVGAGI. CDR3 loop: CASKKTVDQETQYF. CDR3 coding DNA: TGTGCCAGCAAAAAAACAGTGGATCAAGAGACCCAGTACTTC.

In its sample, this clonotype was seen a few times. CDR3 in DNA: TGTGCCAGCCGAAGGCGAGAGAACACCGGGGAGCTGTTTTTT. It is translated as CASRRRENTGELFF. The genes are TRBV6-2 or TRBV6-3 and TRBJ2-2, with D unresolved. This CDR3 region has 14 residues. Trimming shortened V by 8 bases and J by 1 base, and 11 bases separated the two germline ends. Germline lookup yields CDR1 MNHEY and CDR2 SVGEGT.

This clonotype was counted at least ten times. The chain joins TRBV6-5 to TRBJ1-1, with D maybe TRBD1 (5 bases). CDR3 length equals 13 residues. V was pared by 7 bases and J by 3 bases, with 12 bases between. Per germline, CDR1 MNHEY and CDR2 SVGAGI. CDR3 protein: CASNQGDYTEAFF. In DNA, the CDR3 is TGTGCCAGCAACCAAGGGGACTACACTGAAGCTTTCTTT.

The sample holds a few counts of this clonotype. This chain uses TRBV6-5 with TRBJ2-7; 7 nucleotides line up with TRBD1. The CDR3 runs 16 residues. The V gene end was trimmed by 4 bases and the J gene end by 5 bases; junction bases not matched to a gene: 14. Germline loops: CDR1 MNHEY, CDR2 SVGAGI. CDR3 region: CASSLYARGSKNEQYF. CDR3 sequence (DNA): TGTGCCAGCAGTTTGTACGCCAGGGGGTCAAAAAACGAGCAGTACTTC.

This chain connects TRBV19 to TRBJ2-3, with D unclear. The CDR3 length is 12 residues. Per the germline V gene, CDR1 is LNHDA and CDR2 is SQIVND (reference sequence). The V end lost 5 bases, the J end lost 4 bases, and 7 bases lay between the germline ends. DNA for the CDR3: TGTGCCAGTAGTCCCTCGTCAGATACGCAGTATTTT. Its translation is CASSPSSDTQYF.

This clonotype has at least ten counts. This sequence joins TRBV28 and TRBJ2-3; D gene ambiguous. The CDR3 is 13 amino acids. Trimming removed 6 bases from V and 6 bases from J, with 13 bases in between. CDR1 is MDHEN and CDR2 is SYDVKM in the germline V gene. CDR3 nucleotides: TGTGCCAGCAGCTTCGTTCCCTTTGATACGCAGTATTTT. Encoded protein: CASSFVPFDTQYF.

This clonotype was detected only a few times. This chain uses TRBV21-1 with TRBJ2-2; the table's D gene call, TRBD1, was not cross checked with the DNA. TRBV21-1 is a recognized pseudogene. The CDR3 consists of 16 residues. This CDR3 is CASSPPCRANTGELFF. CDR3 sequence (DNA): TGTGCCAGCTCCCCCCCATGCAGGGCGAACACCGGGGAGCTGTTTTTT.

By sample share, this clonotype is large. The chain has TRBV10-3 and TRBJ2-1, with a possible D match to TRBD1 (7 bases). The CDR3 covers 11 residues. Trimming took 4 bases from V and 12 from J, leaving 10 bases between them. Germline assignment: CDR1 ENHRY and CDR2 SYGVKD. The chain's CDR3 is CAISAEGAQFF. CDR3 bases: TGTGCCATCAGTGCGGAGGGGGCGCAGTTCTTC.

This sequence joins TRBV10-3 and TRBJ1-3, with D unclear. CDR1 and CDR2 (germline): ENHRY, SYGVKD. The CDR3 has 14 amino acids. V was trimmed by 11 bases and J by 0 bases, leaving 14 bases between them. The CDR3 nucleotides are TGTGCCGCCGGGAACATCTTCTCTGGAAACACCATATATTTT. This encodes CAAGNIFSGNTIYF.

The sample holds many counts of this clonotype. The chain carries TRBV6-2 or TRBV6-3 and TRBJ2-5; a possible D gene is TRBD2 (6 bases). The CDR3 is 15 residues long. The V end lost 2 bases, the J end lost 2 bases, and 12 bases lay between the germline ends. Germline CDR1 reads MNHEY; CDR2 reads SVGEGT. The CDR3 spells CASSYGPAGQETQYF. DNA for the CDR3: TGTGCCAGCAGTTACGGACCTGCGGGGCAAGAGACCCAGTACTTC.

The table lists this clonotype with many counts. CDR3 sequence: CASSQDRREETQYF. The CDR3 DNA reads TGTGCCAGCAGCCAAGATCGAAGGGAAGAGACCCAGTACTTC. The chain combines TRBV4-2 with TRBJ2-5; D gene uncertain. Trimming pared 0 bases from V and 3 bases from J, leaving 8 bases between. Germline-derived CDR1 and CDR2 are LGHNA and YNFKEQ. This CDR3 is 14 amino acids long.

The CDR3 DNA sequence: TGCGCCGGGAAAAGGGGCGACCAGCCCCAGCATTTT. It specifies CAGKRGDQPQHF. The chain is built from TRBV23-1 and TRBJ1-5, with D perhaps matching TRBD1 (5 bases). Being an ORF, TRBV23-1 has a function that is uncertain. This CDR3 has 12 residues. The V and J ends lost 11 bases and 7 bases respectively, with 15 bases between them.

This clonotype appeared a few times. The chain uses TRBV7-8 and TRBJ2-3; D gene uncertain. The CDR3 runs to 13 residues. Germline CDR1 is SGHVS and CDR2 is FQNEAQ. V was clipped by 6 bases and J by 0 bases, with 7 bases between them. The CDR3 region has the DNA TGTGCCAGCAGTCGGGCCAGCACAGATACGCAGTATTTT. This gives the protein CASSRASTDTQYF.

This clonotype showed up many times. V is TRBV20-1 and J is TRBJ2-7; 7 nucleotides line up with TRBD2. V shed 1 base and J 2 bases; nucleotides not matched to a gene: 11. Germline CDR1 reads DFQATT; CDR2 reads SNEGSKA (reference sequence). CDR3 length: 16 residues. In nucleotides, the CDR3 is TGCAGTGCTAGAGGGGTTGTAGCGGGCTATACCTACGAGCAGTACTTC. Its translation: CSARGVVAGYTYEQYF.

This clonotype has ten or more counts. J is TRBJ2-1 and V is TRBV20-1; D is perhaps TRBD2 (5 bases). From germline, CDR1 is DFQATT and CDR2 SNEGSKA (reference sequence). V lost 3 bases and J 12 bases, leaving 12 bases between the germline ends. CDR3 length: 11 residues. This CDR3 is CSASEGRWQFF. The CDR3 DNA reads TGCAGTGCTAGTGAGGGAAGATGGCAGTTCTTC.

This clonotype was picked up many times. The chain recombines TRBV7-2 with TRBJ2-1; D is uncertain. This CDR3 comprises 14 residues. Germline V lookup: CDR1 SGHTA, CDR2 FQGNSA. Trimming took 2 bases from V and 5 from J, leaving 10 bases between them. The CDR3 spells CASSLWLANNEQFF. CDR3 nucleotide sequence: TGTGCCAGCAGCTTATGGCTGGCAAACAATGAGCAGTTCTTC.

Many counts were recorded for this clonotype. The chain recombines TRBV27 with TRBJ2-3; D is unresolved. The CDR3 has 13 residues. Germline V gives CDR1 MNHEY, CDR2 SMNVEV (reference sequence). The V gene lost 6 bases and the J gene lost 1 base, with 8 bases spanning the gap. The CDR3 region has the DNA TGTGCCAGCAGGCACCAACGCACAGATACGCAGTATTTT. Translated, it gives CASRHQRTDTQYF.

This clonotype was seen repeatedly, ten times or more. The chain combines TRBV3-1 with TRBJ2-7, with D possibly matching TRBD2 (6 bases). CDR3 length equals 12 residues. The ends were cut back, 1 base at V and 9 bases at J, with 10 bases in the middle. Per germline, CDR1 LGHDT and CDR2 YNNKEL (reference sequence). Here the CDR3 reads CASSQGGDRQYF. CDR3 DNA: TGTGCCAGCAGCCAAGGCGGGGACCGGCAGTACTTC.

Ten or more counts support this clonotype. This chain joins TRBV20-1 and TRBJ1-4; possible D gene TRBD1, 5 bases. The V end lost 1 base, the J end lost 8 bases, and 11 bases lay between the germline ends. Germline CDR1 reads DFQATT; CDR2 reads SNEGSKA (reference sequence). CDR3 length: 13 residues. CDR3 sequence: CSARVQDREKLFF. Here the CDR3 DNA reads TGCAGTGCTAGAGTACAGGACCGGGAAAAACTGTTTTTT.

This clonotype has a count of ten or more. This chain uses TRBV7-2 with TRBJ2-1, with D perhaps given as TRBD1 or TRBD2 (5 bases each). The V and J ends lost 3 bases and 10 bases respectively, with 19 bases between them. This CDR3 has 15 residues. Germline loops: CDR1 SGHTA, CDR2 FQGNSA. The CDR3 here is CASSFGTPLEGEQFF. In nucleotides, the CDR3 is TGTGCCAGCAGCTTTGGGACGCCCCTAGAGGGAGAGCAGTTCTTC.

This clonotype was counted only a few times. The V gene is TRBV7-2, the J gene TRBJ2-7; D unresolved. CDR1 is SGHTA and CDR2 is FQGNSA in the germline V gene. This CDR3 has 15 amino acids. Between the trimmed V and J ends, which lost 3 bases and 0 bases, there was a span of 12 bases. The CDR3 sequence: CASSFWADPSYEQYF. The CDR3 bases are TGTGCCAGCAGCTTCTGGGCAGACCCCTCCTACGAGCAGTACTTC.